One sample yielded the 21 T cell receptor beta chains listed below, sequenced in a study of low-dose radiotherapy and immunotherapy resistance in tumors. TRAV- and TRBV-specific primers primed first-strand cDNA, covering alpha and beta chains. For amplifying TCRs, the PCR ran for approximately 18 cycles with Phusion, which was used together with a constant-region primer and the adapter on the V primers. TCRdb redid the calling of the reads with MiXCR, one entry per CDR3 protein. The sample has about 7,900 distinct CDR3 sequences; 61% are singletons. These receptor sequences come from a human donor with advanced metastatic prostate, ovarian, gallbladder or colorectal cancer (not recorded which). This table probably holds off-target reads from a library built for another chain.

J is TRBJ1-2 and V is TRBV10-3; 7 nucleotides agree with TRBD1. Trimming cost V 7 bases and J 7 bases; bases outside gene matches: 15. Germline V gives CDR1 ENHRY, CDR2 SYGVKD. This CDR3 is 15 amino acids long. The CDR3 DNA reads TGTGCCATCACACAGGGGAGGACCGAGCGAAGTGGCTACACCTTC. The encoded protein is CAITQGRTERSGYTF.

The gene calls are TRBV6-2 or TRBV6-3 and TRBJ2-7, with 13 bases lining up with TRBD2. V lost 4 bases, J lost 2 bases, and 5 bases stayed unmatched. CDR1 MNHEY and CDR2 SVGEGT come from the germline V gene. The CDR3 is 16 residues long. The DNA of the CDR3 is TGTGCCAGCAGTTCCACGGGACTAGCGGGAACCTACGAGCAGTACTTC. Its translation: CASSSTGLAGTYEQYF.

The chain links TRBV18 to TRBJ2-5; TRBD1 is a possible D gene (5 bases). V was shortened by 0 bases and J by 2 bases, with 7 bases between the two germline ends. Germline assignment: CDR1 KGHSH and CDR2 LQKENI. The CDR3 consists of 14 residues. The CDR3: CASSPPQGQETQYF. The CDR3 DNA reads TGTGCCAGCTCACCACCCCAGGGACAAGAGACCCAGTACTTC.

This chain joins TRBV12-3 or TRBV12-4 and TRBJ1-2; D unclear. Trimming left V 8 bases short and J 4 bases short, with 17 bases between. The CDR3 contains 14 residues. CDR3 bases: TGTGCCAGCGGGATACGACGGAACCTCTATGGCTACACCTTC. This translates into CASGIRRNLYGYTF.

The CDR3 protein is CASSPPNTDTEAFF. The CDR3 bases are TGTGCCAGCTCACCACCGAACACGGACACTGAAGCTTTCTTT. The chain is built from TRBV18 and TRBJ1-1, with D unresolved. CDR3 length equals 14 residues. Germline-derived CDR1 and CDR2 are KGHSH and LQKENI. The V end lost 0 bases, the J end lost 3 bases, and 8 bases lay between the germline ends. The full variable domain, its missing parts supplied by reference TRBV18 and TRBJ1-1, is NAGVMQNPRHLVRRRGQEARLRCSPMKGHSHVYWYRQLPEEGLKFMVYLQKENIIDESGMPKERFSAEFPKEGPSILRIQQVVRGDSAAYFCASSPPNTDTEAFFGQGTRLTVV.

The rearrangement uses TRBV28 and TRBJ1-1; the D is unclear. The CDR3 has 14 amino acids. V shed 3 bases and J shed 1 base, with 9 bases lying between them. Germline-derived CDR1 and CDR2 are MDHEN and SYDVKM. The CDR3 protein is CASSFRVGNTEAFF. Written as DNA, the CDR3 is TGTGCCAGCAGTTTCCGGGTTGGGAACACTGAAGCTTTCTTT. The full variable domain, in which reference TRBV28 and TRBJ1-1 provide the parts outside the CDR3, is DVKVTQSSRYLVKRTGEKVFLECVQDMDHENMFWYRQDPGLGLRLIYFSYDVKMKEKGDIPEGYSVSREKKERFSLILESASTNQTSMYLCASSFRVGNTEAFFGQGTRLTVV.

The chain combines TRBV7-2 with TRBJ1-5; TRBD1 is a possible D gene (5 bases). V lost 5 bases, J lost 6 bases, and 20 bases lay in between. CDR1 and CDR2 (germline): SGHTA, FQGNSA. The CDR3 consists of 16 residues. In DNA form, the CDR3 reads TGTGCCAGCAGCCCGCGCGGGGCTTCTAGCGGTCAGCCCCAGCATTTT. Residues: CASSPRGASSGQPQHF.

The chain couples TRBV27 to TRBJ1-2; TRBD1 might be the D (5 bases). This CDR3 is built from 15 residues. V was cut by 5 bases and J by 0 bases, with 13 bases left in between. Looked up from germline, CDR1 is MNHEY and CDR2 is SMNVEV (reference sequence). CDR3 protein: CASSLPSGANYGYTF. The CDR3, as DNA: TGTGCCAGCAGTCTACCTTCGGGGGCTAACTATGGCTACACCTTC.

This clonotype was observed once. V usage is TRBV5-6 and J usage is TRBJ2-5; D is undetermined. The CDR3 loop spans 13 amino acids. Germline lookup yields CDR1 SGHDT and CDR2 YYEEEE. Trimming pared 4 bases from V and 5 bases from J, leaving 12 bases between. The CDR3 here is CASSTFFGETQYF. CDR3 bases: TGTGCCAGCAGCACCTTCTTCGGGGAGACCCAGTACTTC.

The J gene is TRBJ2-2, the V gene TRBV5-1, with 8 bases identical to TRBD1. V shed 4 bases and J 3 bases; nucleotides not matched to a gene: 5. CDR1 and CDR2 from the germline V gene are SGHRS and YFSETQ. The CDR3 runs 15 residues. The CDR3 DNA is TGCGCCAGCAGCACTAGACAGGGGTACACCGGGGAGCTGTTTTTT. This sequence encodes CASSTRQGYTGELFF.

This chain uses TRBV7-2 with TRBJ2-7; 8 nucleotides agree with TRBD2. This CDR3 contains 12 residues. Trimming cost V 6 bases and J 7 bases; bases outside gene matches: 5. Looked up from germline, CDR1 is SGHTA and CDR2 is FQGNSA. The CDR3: CASSTERGEQYF. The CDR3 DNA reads TGTGCCAGCAGTACTGAGCGGGGGGAGCAGTACTTC. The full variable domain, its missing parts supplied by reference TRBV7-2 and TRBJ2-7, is GAGVSQSPSNKVTEKGKDVELRCDPISGHTALYWYRQSLGQGLEFLIYFQGNSAPDKSGLPSDRFSAERTGGSVSTLTIQRTQQEDSAVYLCASSTERGEQYFGPGTRLTVT.

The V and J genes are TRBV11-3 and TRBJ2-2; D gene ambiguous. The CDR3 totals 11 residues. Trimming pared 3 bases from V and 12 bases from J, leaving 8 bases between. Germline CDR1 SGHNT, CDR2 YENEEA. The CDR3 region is CASSLDGQLFF. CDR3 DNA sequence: TGTGCCAGCAGCTTGGACGGCCAGCTGTTTTTT.

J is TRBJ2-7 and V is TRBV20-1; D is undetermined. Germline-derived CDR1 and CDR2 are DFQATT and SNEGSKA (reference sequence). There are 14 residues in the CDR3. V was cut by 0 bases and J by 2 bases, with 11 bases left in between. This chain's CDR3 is CSARDASVAYEQYF. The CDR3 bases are TGCAGTGCTAGAGATGCGTCGGTTGCCTACGAGCAGTACTTC.

The CDR3 sequence: CASSGGVPGANVLTF. The CDR3 DNA reads TGTGCCAGCAGTGGAGGGGTGCCTGGGGCCAACGTCCTGACTTTC. V and J are TRBV6-1 and TRBJ2-6; D may correspond to TRBD1 or TRBD2 (5 bases each). With 4 bases removed from V and 2 bases from J, the gap between germline ends came to 9 bases. The germline V gene encodes CDR1 MNHNS and CDR2 SASEGT. The CDR3 has 15 amino acids.

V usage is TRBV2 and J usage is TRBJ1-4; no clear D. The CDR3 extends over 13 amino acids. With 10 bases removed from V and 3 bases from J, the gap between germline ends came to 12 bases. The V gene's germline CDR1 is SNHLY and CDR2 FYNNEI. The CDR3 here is CATTQSANEKLFF. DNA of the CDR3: TGTGCCACCACGCAGAGTGCTAATGAAAAACTGTTTTTT.

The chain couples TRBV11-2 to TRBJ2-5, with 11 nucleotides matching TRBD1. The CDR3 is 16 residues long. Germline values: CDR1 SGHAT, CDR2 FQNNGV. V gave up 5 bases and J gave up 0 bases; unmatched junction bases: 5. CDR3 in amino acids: CASSPGDRGYQETQYF. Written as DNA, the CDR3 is TGTGCCAGCAGCCCCGGGGACAGGGGGTACCAAGAGACCCAGTACTTC. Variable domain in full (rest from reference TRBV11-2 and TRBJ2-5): EAGVAQSPRYKIIEKRQSVAFWCNPISGHATLYWYQQILGQGPKLLIQFQNNGVVDDSQLPKDRFSAERLKGVDSTLKIQPAKLEDSAVYLCASSPGDRGYQETQYFGPGTRLLVL.

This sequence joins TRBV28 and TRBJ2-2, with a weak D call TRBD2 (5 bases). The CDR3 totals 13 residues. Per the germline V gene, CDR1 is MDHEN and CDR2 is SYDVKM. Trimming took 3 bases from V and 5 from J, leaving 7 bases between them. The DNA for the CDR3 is TGTGCCAGCAGTTTCGGGGTAACCGGGGAGCTGTTTTTT. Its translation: CASSFGVTGELFF.

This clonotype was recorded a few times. This CDR3 is CASTLTSILGAPPTQYF. In DNA form, the CDR3 reads TGTGCCAGCACACTCACTTCAATTCTGGGGGCGCCACCGACCCAGTACTTC. The J gene is TRBJ2-5, the V gene TRBV11-2, with D tentatively TRBD1 (6 bases). Germline CDR1 and CDR2: SGHAT and FQNNGV. The CDR3 is 17 residues long. Trimming stripped 7 bases from V and 7 bases from J, with 28 bases between. Combining the CDR3 with reference TRBV11-2 and TRBJ2-5 gives the whole variable domain EAGVAQSPRYKIIEKRQSVAFWCNPISGHATLYWYQQILGQGPKLLIQFQNNGVVDDSQLPKDRFSAERLKGVDSTLKIQPAKLEDSAVYLCASTLTSILGAPPTQYFGPGTRLLVL.

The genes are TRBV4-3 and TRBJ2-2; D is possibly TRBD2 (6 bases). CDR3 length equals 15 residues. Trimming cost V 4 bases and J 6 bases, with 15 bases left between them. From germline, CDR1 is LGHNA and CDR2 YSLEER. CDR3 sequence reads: CASSPGSKSAGELFF. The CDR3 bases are TGCGCCAGCAGCCCCGGGAGTAAGAGCGCCGGGGAGCTGTTTTTT.

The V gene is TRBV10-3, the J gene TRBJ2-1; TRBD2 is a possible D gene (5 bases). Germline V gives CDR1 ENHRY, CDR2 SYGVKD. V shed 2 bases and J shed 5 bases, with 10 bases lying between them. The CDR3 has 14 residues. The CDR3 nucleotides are TGTGCCATCAGTGAGGGACTGACGAACAATGAGCAGTTCTTC. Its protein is CAISEGLTNNEQFF.

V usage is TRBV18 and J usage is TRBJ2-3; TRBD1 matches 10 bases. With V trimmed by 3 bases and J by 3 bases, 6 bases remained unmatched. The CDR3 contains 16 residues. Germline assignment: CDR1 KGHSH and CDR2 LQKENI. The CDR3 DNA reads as TGTGCCAGCTCACCTCGGTTGGGACAGGGGACAGATACGCAGTATTTT. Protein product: CASSPRLGQGTDTQYF.